This passage covers 21 T cell receptor beta chains from one sample sequenced in a study of blood T cells in healthy people across ages. Combining a sample-barcoded 5' primer with a J-beta primer mix, a second PCR ran for roughly 7 to 11 cycles. TCRdb passed the 5' RACE reads through MiXCR, listing each CDR3 protein once. The data hold approximately 800,000 distinct CDR3 sequences, with around 36% observed a single time. Specimen: blood. The receptors stem from a man aged 18 to 29 in good health.

V and J are TRBV7-9 and TRBJ1-2; D is uncertain. CDR1 is SEHNR, CDR2 FQNEAQ, per germline (reference sequence). V was shortened by 1 base and J by 7 bases, with 16 bases between the two germline ends. The CDR3 totals 15 residues. DNA for the CDR3: TGTGCCAGCAGCTTAGTAAGGGAGCCAGTGATTGGCTACACCTTC. It encodes CASSLVREPVIGYTF.

The CDR3 sequence: CASSRSRGETQYF. In DNA form, the CDR3 reads TGTGCCAGCAGCCGTAGCAGGGGAGAGACCCAGTACTTC. The chain is built from TRBV7-6 and TRBJ2-7, with a weak D call TRBD1 (6 bases). The J call is doubtful: the DNA matches TRBJ2-5 better. Germline CDR1 and CDR2: SGHVS and FNYEAQ. The CDR3 runs to 13 residues.

The rearrangement uses TRBV29-1 and TRBJ1-2; a weak D match, TRBD1 (5 bases). Germline CDR1 is SQVTM and CDR2 is ANQGSEA. The length of the CDR3 is 13 residues. V lost 7 bases and J lost 4, with 16 bases in between. This CDR3 reads CSDVRVMSYGYTF. CDR3 in DNA: TGCAGCGACGTCAGGGTGATGAGCTATGGCTACACCTTC.

This clonotype showed up many times. The V gene is TRBV12-3 or TRBV12-4, the J gene TRBJ2-3; maybe TRBD1 (5 bases). Trimming stripped 8 bases from V and 7 bases from J, with 10 bases between. The CDR3 runs 11 residues. The CDR3 reads CASGPGYTQYF. The CDR3 nucleotides are TGTGCCAGCGGTCCAGGGTATACGCAGTATTTT.

The CDR3 loop reads CSAGRTNNEQFF. CDR3 DNA: TGCAGTGCGGGGCGGACGAACAATGAGCAGTTCTTC. The chain employs TRBV20-1 and TRBJ2-1; D may be TRBD1 (5 bases). CDR1 and CDR2 from the germline V gene are DFQATT and SNEGSKA (reference sequence). This CDR3 has 12 residues. V was pared by 6 bases and J by 5 bases, with 11 bases between.

This sequence joins TRBV4-1 and TRBJ1-6; no clear D. Trimming cost V 0 bases and J 10 bases, with 13 bases left between them. CDR3 length: 15 amino acids. The V gene's germline CDR1 is MGHRA and CDR2 YSYEKL. This CDR3 is CASSQESSTWSPLHF. The CDR3 DNA follows: TGCGCCAGCAGCCAAGAATCGTCAACGTGGTCACCCCTCCACTTT.

The CDR3 here is CASSQVSQGAEAFF. The CDR3 DNA reads as TGTGCCAGCAGCCAAGTATCCCAAGGCGCTGAAGCTTTCTTT. The J gene is TRBJ1-1, the V gene TRBV14, with D uncertain. V lost 1 base to trimming and J lost 6 bases, with 12 bases between them. The CDR3 covers 14 residues. Per the germline V gene, CDR1 is SGHDN and CDR2 is FVKESK. Supplemented by reference TRBV14 and TRBJ1-1, the full variable domain reads EAGVTQFPSHSVIEKGQTVTLRCDPISGHDNLYWYRRVMGKEIKFLLHFVKESKQDESGMPNNRFLAERTGGTYSTLKVQPAELEDSGVYFCASSQVSQGAEAFFGQGTRLTVV.

The chain recombines TRBV15 with TRBJ1-4; D not certain. The V gene's germline CDR1 is LNHNV and CDR2 YYDKDF (reference sequence). The CDR3 covers 15 residues. V lost 0 bases and J lost 6, with 11 bases in between. The chain's CDR3 is CATSRDRINHEKLFF. CDR3 coding DNA: TGTGCCACCAGCAGAGATCGAATAAACCATGAAAAACTGTTTTTT.

The rearrangement joins TRBV5-1 to TRBJ2-7; the D is unclear. Germline CDR1 reads SGHRS; CDR2 reads YFSETQ. Trimming removed 3 bases from V and 2 bases from J, with 9 bases in between. The CDR3 is made up of 13 amino acids. For the CDR3, the DNA is TGCGCCAGCAGCTCGGTCCGACCCTACGAGCAGTACTTC. Its protein product is CASSSVRPYEQYF. The full variable domain, in which reference TRBV5-1 and TRBJ2-7 provide the parts outside the CDR3, is KAGVTQTPRYLIKTRGQQVTLSCSPISGHRSVSWYQQTPGQGLQFLFEYFSETQRNKGNFPGRFSGRQFSNSRSEMNVSTLELGDSALYLCASSSVRPYEQYFGPGTRLTVT.

In DNA form, the CDR3 reads TGCAGTGCTAGAGTTGGGGAGGGCACAGATACGCAGTATTTT. This encodes CSARVGEGTDTQYF. The chain joins TRBV20-1 to TRBJ2-3; maybe TRBD2 (6 bases). The CDR3 loop spans 14 amino acids. The germline V gene encodes CDR1 DFQATT and CDR2 SNEGSKA (reference sequence). V was clipped by 1 base and J by 1 base, with 9 bases between them.

V and J are TRBV20-1 and TRBJ2-5, with D perhaps matching TRBD1 (5 bases). The CDR3 extends over 12 amino acids. The germline gives CDR1 DFQATT, CDR2 SNEGSKA (reference sequence). The germline V and J ends were trimmed by 2 bases and 5 bases, with 9 bases remaining between them. The CDR3, as DNA: TGCAGTGCTAGAAGACAGCCCGAGACCCAGTACTTC. Translated, it gives CSARRQPETQYF.

This chain uses TRBV28 with TRBJ2-2; 8 bases map to TRBD2. V lost 3 bases and J lost 4; bases outside the gene matches: 16. The CDR3 runs 19 residues. Per the germline V gene, CDR1 is MDHEN and CDR2 is SYDVKM. The CDR3 DNA is TGTGCCAGCAGTTTCGTTGATGATAGCGGGGCGGGTGGCACCGGGGAGCTGTTTTTT. As protein: CASSFVDDSGAGGTGELFF.

The table lists this clonotype with many counts. This chain uses TRBV19 with TRBJ2-4, with 8 bases that match TRBD1. CDR1 is LNHDA, CDR2 SQIVND, per germline (reference sequence). Trimming took 3 bases from V and 9 from J; bases not matched to a gene: 7. The CDR3 runs 14 residues. The chain's CDR3 is CASSILRTGGIQYF. Written as DNA, the CDR3 is TGTGCCAGTAGTATTCTAAGAACAGGGGGCATTCAGTACTTC.

This chain uses TRBV20-1 with TRBJ2-5; D is undetermined. The CDR3 sequence is 15 residues long. Germline CDR1 is DFQATT and CDR2 is SNEGSKA (reference sequence). V shed 3 bases and J shed 5 bases, with 19 bases lying between them. The CDR3 reads CSASRPLLLEETQYF. The DNA for the CDR3 is TGCAGTGCTAGTCGTCCACTTTTATTGGAGGAGACCCAGTACTTC.

This clonotype was seen only a few times. In nucleotides, the CDR3 is TGTGCCAGCAGTTTTACCCTAGGGTTGGGTCACAGCAATCAGCCCCAGCATTTT. Encoded protein: CASSFTLGLGHSNQPQHF. The gene calls are TRBV12-3 or TRBV12-4 and TRBJ1-5; D remains unclear. This CDR3 is built from 18 residues. V was cut by 3 bases and J by 1 base, with 19 bases left in between.

The sample holds many counts of this clonotype. The chain recombines TRBV12-3 or TRBV12-4 with TRBJ2-4, with 10 bases fitting TRBD1. CDR3 length: 15 amino acids. Trimming removed 2 bases from V and 8 bases from J; junction bases left unmatched: 6. The CDR3: CASSLTDRGLYIQYF. In DNA form, the CDR3 reads TGTGCCAGCAGTTTAACGGACAGGGGGTTATACATTCAGTACTTC.

This clonotype was seen a few times. This chain connects TRBV20-1 to TRBJ1-6, with D hard to call. The length of the CDR3 is 16 residues. CDR1 and CDR2 from the germline V gene are DFQATT and SNEGSKA (reference sequence). V gave up 1 base and J gave up 3 bases, with 13 bases separating them. This CDR3 reads CSARAVLGIYNSPLHF. The CDR3 nucleotides read TGCAGTGCTAGAGCGGTACTAGGGATCTATAATTCACCCCTCCACTTT.

The chain joins TRBV5-1 to TRBJ2-2; the D gene could be TRBD1 or TRBD2 (5 bases each). Trimming removed 2 bases at V and 2 bases at J, with 10 bases between. This CDR3 has 15 amino acids. The V gene's germline CDR1 is SGHRS and CDR2 YFSETQ. CDR3 bases: TGCGCCAGCAGCTTCGGGACCGACAACACCGGGGAGCTGTTTTTT. Encoded protein: CASSFGTDNTGELFF.

The rearrangement links TRBV6-5 to TRBJ1-1; D remains unclear. V was clipped by 6 bases and J by 6 bases, with 14 bases between them. CDR1 and CDR2 (germline): MNHEY, SVGAGI. The CDR3 covers 13 residues. The CDR3: CASRPDTKAEAFF. In DNA, the CDR3 is TGTGCCAGCAGACCGGATACAAAGGCTGAAGCTTTCTTT.

This rearrangement joins TRBV20-1 to TRBJ2-1; D gene ambiguous. The J call is uncertain, as TRBJ2-7 better fits the DNA end. Germline CDR1 is DFQATT and CDR2 is SNEGSKA (reference sequence). This CDR3 has 16 amino acids. CDR3 sequence reads: CSARDDGRASYNEQYF. DNA of the CDR3: TGCAGTGCTAGAGATGACGGACGAGCCTCCTACAATGAGCAGTACTTC.

On this clonotype itself: A much larger clone lies a single base off, so this may be a read error. V is TRBV27 and J is TRBJ2-1; 7 bases agree with TRBD1. Trimming took 6 bases from V and 0 from J; bases not matched to a gene: 2. The V gene's germline CDR1 is MNHEY and CDR2 SMNVEV (reference sequence). The CDR3 is 14 residues long. The CDR3 nucleotides read TGTGCCAGCAGATGGGACAGCTCCTACAATGAGCAGTTCTTC. This encodes CASRWDSSYNEQFF.